The rows below give T cell receptor beta chains drawn from one sample of a study of cytomegalovirus exposure and HLA in healthy donors. Clones were read by immunoSEQ multiplex PCR, and TCRdb kept only the in-frame ones, dropping some. The sample has 200,000 to 250,000 clones, roughly 90% seen once. Source material: PBMCs. The receptors were gathered from a woman younger than 35 in good health and CMV-seronegative. Both conserved end residues are part of each CDR3. The D gene is left open where the match is weak. Some rows have no size entry. The others give once, few or many, or a class for an expanded clone.

j_call v_call d_call clone_size cdr3_aa cdr3_nt
TRBJ1-2 TRBV19 NA few CASQPRGYGYTF TGTGCCAGCCAACCCAGAGGCTATGGCTACACCTTC
TRBJ1-2 TRBV4-3 NA NA CASSQEWAGANYGYTF TGCGCCAGCAGCCAAGAGTGGGCCGGGGCTAACTATGGCTACACCTTC
TRBJ1-4 TRBV10-3 TRBD1 NA CAISGYAGQGNEKLFF TGTGCCATCAGTGGGTACGCGGGACAGGGAAATGAAAAACTGTTTTTT
TRBJ2-7 TRBV6-5 TRBD2 NA CASSPSSGGYEQYF TGTGCCAGCAGCCCCTCTAGCGGGGGATACGAGCAGTACTTC
TRBJ2-5 TRBV13 TRBD1 NA CASRVTGGALETQYF TGTGCCAGCAGAGTGACAGGGGGAGCCCTAGAGACCCAGTACTTC
TRBJ1-4 TRBV7-9 TRBD1 NA CASSSDRGGEKLFF TGTGCCAGCAGTTCCGACAGGGGAGGAGAAAAACTGTTTTTT
TRBJ2-2 TRBV6-5 NA once CASRGAVNTGELFF TGTGCCAGCCGGGGGGCCGTGAACACCGGGGAGCTGTTTTTT
TRBJ1-4 TRBV30 NA NA CAWTMTTGGNEKLFF TGTGCCTGGACCATGACGACAGGAGGAAATGAAAAACTGTTTTTT
TRBJ2-2 TRBV4-3 TRBD2 NA CASSQAQSGGAGELFF TGCGCCAGCAGCCAAGCCCAGTCGGGAGGTGCGGGGGAGCTGTTTTTT
TRBJ2-7 TRBV4-1 TRBD2 once CASSQATSGGASGEQYF TGCGCCAGCAGCCAGGCGACTAGCGGGGGGGCCTCGGGAGAGCAGTACTTC
TRBJ2-3 TRBV15 TRBD2 NA CATSPRTSGSSSRF TGTGCCACCAGCCCCCGGACTAGCGGGAGTTCTTCACGCTTT
TRBJ1-1 TRBV2 NA NA CASSDGRVNTEAFF TGTGCCAGCAGTGATGGTCGGGTGAACACTGAAGCTTTCTTT
TRBJ1-5 TRBV10-2 NA NA CASRGGLGSNQPQHF TGCGCCAGCAGGGGAGGACTGGGTAGCAATCAGCCCCAGCATTTT
TRBJ1-6 TRBV18 TRBD1 NA CASSRDRFNSPLHF TGTGCCAGCTCACGGGACAGGTTTAATTCACCCCTCCACTTT
TRBJ2-7 TRBV29-1 TRBD2 NA CSVAGERSSYEQYF TGCAGCGTCGCGGGGGAGCGAAGCTCCTACGAGCAGTACTTC
TRBJ2-1 TRBV19 TRBD2 NA CASSTVAGGGNEQFF TGTGCCAGTAGTACCGTAGCGGGGGGTGGCAATGAGCAGTTCTTC
TRBJ1-3 TRBV6-1 NA NA CASSAEYGNTIYF TGTGCCAGCAGTGCCGAGTATGGAAACACCATATATTTT
TRBJ2-2 TRBV5-1 NA NA CASSLQGSTGELFF TGCGCCAGCAGCTTGCAGGGGAGCACCGGGGAGCTGTTTTTT
TRBJ2-7 TRBV5-4 NA once CASSLVGAGEQYF TGTGCCAGCAGCTTGGTTGGGGCGGGGGAGCAGTACTTC
TRBJ2-7 TRBV2 NA NA CASSAFVRGANEQYF TGTGCCAGCAGTGCTTTTGTCAGGGGGGCGAACGAGCAGTACTTC
TRBJ1-5 TRBV6-1 NA NA CASSEKPINQPQHF TGTGCCAGCAGTGAAAAGCCAATCAATCAGCCCCAGCATTTT
TRBJ2-1 TRBV30 TRBD2 NA CAGSSGRNSYNEQFF TGTGCCGGATCTAGCGGGAGGAACTCCTACAATGAGCAGTTCTTC
TRBJ1-2 TRBV5-1 TRBD1 NA CASSLPLAYRGPFSYGYTF TGCGCCAGCAGCTTACCCTTAGCTTACAGGGGCCCATTCTCTTATGGCTACACCTTC
TRBJ2-7 TRBV11-2 TRBD1 NA CASSLGTGYYEQYF TGTGCCAGCAGCTTAGGGACAGGTTACTACGAGCAGTACTTC
TRBJ2-3 TRBV5-8 TRBD2 once CASSLMELAGDTDTQYF TGTGCCAGCAGCTTGATGGAACTAGCGGGGGACACAGATACGCAGTATTTT
TRBJ1-2 TRBV5-5 TRBD1 once CASSLGQALNYGYTF TGTGCCAGCAGCTTAGGACAGGCGTTGAACTATGGCTACACCTTC
TRBJ2-1 TRBV5-1 NA NA CASMAGIALYNEQFF TGCGCCAGCATGGCCGGGATCGCATTATACAATGAGCAGTTCTTC
TRBJ1-2 TRBV6-1 NA NA CASSEGGWDYGYTF TGTGCCAGCAGTGAAGGCGGATGGGACTATGGCTACACCTTC
TRBJ1-5 TRBV5-6 NA NA CASSPQGGTEQPQHF TGTGCCAGCAGCCCCCAGGGAGGGACTGAACAGCCCCAGCATTTT
TRBJ2-2 TRBV5-4 TRBD2 NA CASSLSGDTGELFF TGTGCCAGCAGCTTGAGCGGGGACACCGGGGAGCTGTTTTTT
TRBJ1-5 TRBV7-8 TRBD1 NA CASSKARDSRIRPQHF TGTGCCAGCAGCAAGGCCCGGGACAGTCGAATCAGGCCCCAGCATTTT
TRBJ1-4 TRBV6-1 TRBD1 NA CASSGTGSIGTNEKLFF TGTGCCAGCAGTGGGACAGGGTCGATAGGAACTAATGAAAAACTGTTTTTT
TRBJ2-7 TRBV4-2 NA NA CASSPRGGAYEQYF TGTGCCAGCAGCCCCCGAGGGGGGGCCTACGAGCAGTACTTC
TRBJ2-5 TRBV7-2 TRBD1 NA CASSSGQGKETQYF TGTGCCAGCAGCTCGGGACAGGGTAAAGAGACCCAGTACTTC
TRBJ2-2 TRBV27 NA NA CASSLLDFPGELFF TGTGCCAGCAGTTTATTGGACTTTCCCGGGGAGCTGTTTTTT
TRBJ1-3 TRBV7-2 TRBD1 NA CASSFRTGSAGNTIYF TGTGCCAGCAGCTTCAGGACAGGGTCGGCTGGAAACACCATATATTTT
TRBJ1-5 TRBV27 NA NA CASSLQGNQPQHF TGTGCCAGCAGTTTACAGGGAAATCAGCCCCAGCATTTT
TRBJ2-7 TRBV7-2 TRBD2 NA CASSPAGTSDEQYF TGTGCCAGCAGCCCCGCCGGGACTAGCGACGAGCAGTACTTC
TRBJ2-1 TRBV14 TRBD2 NA CASSQGAGAILNEQFF TGTGCCAGCAGCCAAGGAGCGGGGGCTATTCTCAATGAGCAGTTCTTC
TRBJ2-2 TRBV5-1 NA NA CASSLAGRSGELFF TGCGCCAGCAGCTTGGCCGGCAGGTCTGGGGAGCTGTTTTTT
TRBJ1-1 TRBV6-6 TRBD1 once CASSYETGYRNTEAFF TGTGCCAGCAGTTACGAGACAGGGTATAGGAACACTGAAGCTTTCTTT
TRBJ2-5 TRBV7-3 NA once CASSSVSQETQYF TGTGCCAGCAGCTCCGTGTCCCAAGAGACCCAGTACTTC
TRBJ1-5 TRBV9 TRBD1 NA CASSAEGQLNQPQHF TGTGCCAGCAGCGCCGAGGGACAGCTCAATCAGCCCCAGCATTTT
TRBJ2-3 TRBV28 TRBD2 NA CASSFSGLLSTDTQYF TGTGCCAGCAGTTTCTCGGGACTACTTAGCACAGATACGCAGTATTTT
TRBJ2-4 TRBV5-8 NA once CASRVGQIIIAKNIQYF TGTGCCAGCAGAGTCGGACAGATTATCATAGCCAAAAACATTCAGTACTTC
TRBJ1-1 TRBV29-1 NA NA CSARQRNTEAFF TGCAGCGCCCGACAGCGGAACACTGAAGCTTTCTTT
TRBJ2-1 TRBV5-1 NA few CASSLARLPPVNEQFF TGCGCCAGCAGCTTGGCTCGCTTGCCTCCGGTCAATGAGCAGTTCTTC
TRBJ1-2 TRBV27 NA NA CASSSGNYGYTF TGTGCCAGCAGTTCGGGGAACTATGGCTACACCTTC
TRBJ2-1 TRBV6-5 NA NA CASSSPYGHEQFF TGTGCCAGCAGCTCCCCCTATGGTCATGAGCAGTTCTTC
TRBJ2-5 TRBV30 TRBD2 NA CAWRPSWREQYF TGTGCCTGGAGACCTAGCTGGCGGGAGCAGTACTTC
TRBJ2-7 TRBV5-4 NA NA CASSSGGSYEQYF TGTGCCAGCAGCAGCGGTGGTTCCTACGAGCAGTACTTC
TRBJ2-7 TRBV2 TRBD2 NA CASSERILAGVVYEQYF TGTGCCAGCAGTGAGAGGATACTAGCGGGAGTCGTCTACGAGCAGTACTTC
TRBJ1-6 TRBV21-1 NA NA CASTQKGWDRQSDSPLHF TGTGCCAGCACCCAGAAAGGGTGGGACAGGCAATCGGATTCACCCCTCCACTTT
TRBJ2-7 TRBV10-3 NA NA CAISESISDSRGNEDEQYF TGTGCCATCAGTGAGTCGATTAGCGATTCCAGGGGTAACGAGGACGAGCAGTACTTC
TRBJ2-2 TRBV27 TRBD1 NA CASSPTDRVNTGELFF TGTGCCAGCAGTCCTACCGACAGGGTAAACACCGGGGAGCTGTTTTTT